This record concerns one T cell receptor (beta chain) sequence. Its antigen is currently unknown. One end of the junction varies from germline; a read error may be responsible. Criteria for exclusion of patients were uncontrolled infection, other autoimmune disease, pregnancy or lactation. These data belong to a study of T cells in Graves' hyperthyroidism and ophthalmopathy. Study-wide results and caveats: Most clonotypes expanded in the thyroid (above 0.001) were also present in blood. The model forecast ophthalmopathy, anticipating it by a median around 6.5 months before onset.

This CDR3 contains 11 residues. The germline V gene has CDR1 SQVTM and CDR2 ANQGSEA. TCR beta CDR3 region amplification was performed from RNA transcripts. The TCR CDR3 first-round RT-PCR relied on the HTBI primer set. TCRdb re-called the multiplex PCR reads with MiXCR, one entry per CDR3 protein. This table holds about 500,000 distinct CDR3 sequences, 46% found once. The sample comprised peripheral blood or thyroid tissue (not recorded which). This clonotype was sampled from an adult woman with Graves' disease, either hyperthyroidism or ophthalmopathy (not recorded which). This chain joins TRBV29-1 and TRBJ1-2, with TRBD1 matching over 9 bases. The CDR3 bases are TGCAGCGGGACAGGGGCGGGAGGCTACGCCTTC. Translation: CSGTGAGGYAF.